These T cell receptor beta chains were read from a single sample in a study of blood T cell repertoires in COVID-19. Profiling relied on immunoSEQ multiplex PCR, and the TCRdb table lists in-frame clones only, not all of them. The sample consists of about 200,000 clones, around 80% of them appearing once. The specimen sequenced was peripheral blood. The receptors here all came from an older woman with acute or convalescent COVID-19. CDR3s include the opening cysteine and the closing phenylalanine or tryptophan. A D gene is named only where the DNA matches it firmly. The size field is filled for only some rows; it gives once, few, many or a size class.

>TRBJ1-1|TRBV7-3|-|-
CASSQDPRAEAFF
TGTGCCAGCAGCCAAGACCCCCGGGCTGAAGCTTTCTTT
>TRBJ2-5|TRBV30|-|-
CAWSRQETQYF
TGTGCCTGGAGTCGGCAAGAGACCCAGTACTTC
>TRBJ1-3|TRBV5-4|-|few
CASSLAGSSGNTIYF
TGTGCCAGCAGCTTGGCGGGGAGCTCTGGAAACACCATATATTTT
>TRBJ2-1|TRBV5-1|TRBD1|-
CASSFTGDNEQFF
TGCGCCAGCAGCTTTACAGGGGACAATGAGCAGTTCTTC
>TRBJ2-2|TRBV11-2|-|-
CASSSVWRGGTGELFF
TGTGCCAGCAGCTCCGTCTGGAGGGGGGGCACCGGGGAGCTGTTTTTT
>TRBJ2-7|TRBV4-2|TRBD1|-
CASSQITGGMYEQYF
TGTGCCAGCAGCCAAATCACAGGGGGGATGTACGAGCAGTACTTC
>TRBJ1-2|TRBV6-5|-|-
CASSYSLTGSNYGYTF
TGTGCCAGCAGTTACTCCCTGACAGGCTCTAACTATGGCTACACCTTC
>TRBJ2-5|TRBV5-1|-|-
CASLDSDQETQYF
TGCGCCAGTTTAGATAGCGACCAAGAGACCCAGTACTTC
>TRBJ2-1|TRBV7-2|-|-
CASSLLQGNEQFF
TGTGCCAGCAGCTTATTGCAGGGGAATGAGCAGTTCTTC
>TRBJ2-4|TRBV18|TRBD1|-
CASSPGQLLAKNIQYF
TGTGCCAGCTCACCGGGACAGCTACTAGCCAAAAACATTCAGTACTTC
>TRBJ2-2|TRBV13|TRBD1|-
CASSVQGASGELFF
TGTGCCAGCAGCGTCCAGGGGGCCTCCGGGGAGCTGTTTTTT
>TRBJ2-2|TRBV19|-|-
CASRSQGRTGELFF
TGTGCCAGTAGATCGCAGGGGCGGACCGGGGAGCTGTTTTTT
>TRBJ2-3|TRBV27|TRBD2|once
CASSLSAGSYTDTQYF
TGTGCCAGCAGTTTATCAGCGGGATCGTACACAGATACGCAGTATTTT
>TRBJ2-3|TRBV27|-|-
CASRRAGSTDTQYF
TGTGCCAGCAGACGGGCGGGGTCCACAGATACGCAGTATTTT
>TRBJ1-1|TRBV3-1/TRBV3-2|TRBD1|few
CASSQRGTGGVFAAFF
TGTGCCAGCAGCCAACGGGGGACAGGGGGAGTTTTCGCAGCTTTCTTT
>TRBJ2-3|TRBV7-9|-|once
CASSFRRTDTQYF
TGTGCCAGCAGCTTCAGGAGGACAGATACGCAGTATTTT
>TRBJ2-2|TRBV15|-|-
CATSRDSPAGELFF
TGTGCCACCAGCAGAGATTCCCCGGCCGGGGAGCTGTTTTTT
>TRBJ1-4|TRBV29-1|-|-
CSVEDWGEKLFF
TGCAGCGTTGAAGATTGGGGCGAAAAACTGTTTTTT
>TRBJ2-5|TRBV2|TRBD1|many
CASRRDRERGETQYF
TGTGCCAGCCGAAGGGACAGGGAGAGGGGAGAGACCCAGTACTTC
>TRBJ1-6|TRBV27|TRBD1|-
CASSREGAGNSPLHF
TGTGCCAGCAGCCGTGAGGGGGCCGGTAATTCACCCCTCCACTTT
>TRBJ1-1|TRBV28|-|many
CASSPRRGGSTEAFF
TGTGCCAGCAGTCCCCGCCGGGGAGGTAGCACTGAAGCTTTCTTT
>TRBJ1-5|TRBV2|TRBD1|once
CASRDRVINQPQHF
TGTGCCAGCAGAGACAGGGTGATCAATCAGCCCCAGCATTTT
>TRBJ2-5|TRBV28|-|-
CASSLDTSRETQYF
TGTGCCAGCAGTTTGGATACTAGTCGAGAGACCCAGTACTTC
>TRBJ2-5|TRBV28|TRBD1|-
CASSSPGQGAWETQYF
TGTGCCAGCAGTTCCCCGGGACAGGGGGCATGGGAGACCCAGTACTTC
>TRBJ2-1|TRBV4-1|TRBD2|-
CASSQVDLGLAVTYNEQFF
TGCGCCAGCAGCCAAGTAGATTTGGGCCTAGCGGTAACCTACAATGAGCAGTTCTTC
>TRBJ1-2|TRBV11-2|TRBD1|-
CASSYQGDRGTYGYTF
TGTGCCAGCAGCTACCAGGGGGACAGGGGGACCTATGGCTACACCTTC
>TRBJ2-7|TRBV10-2|TRBD2|once
CASSEATSEYEQYF
TGCGCCAGCAGTGAGGCGACTAGCGAGTACGAGCAGTACTTC
>TRBJ2-7|TRBV5-4|TRBD1|-
CASSLPGTGLGEQYF
TGTGCCAGCAGCTTGCCCGGGACAGGGTTGGGCGAGCAGTACTTC
>TRBJ1-5|TRBV4-2|-|once
CASSQVMAQGGQPQHF
TGTGCCAGCAGCCAAGTTATGGCCCAGGGCGGCCAGCCCCAGCATTTT
>TRBJ2-7|TRBV27|-|-
CASSLNGYEQYF
TGTGCCAGCAGTTTAAACGGCTACGAGCAGTACTTC
>TRBJ2-7|TRBV6-5|TRBD1|-
CASSRTGYEQYF
TGTGCCAGCAGCAGGACAGGGTACGAGCAGTACTTC
>TRBJ1-2|TRBV12-5|-|once
CASGQGINGYTF
TGTGCTAGTGGCCAGGGGATAAATGGCTACACCTTC
>TRBJ2-7|TRBV15|TRBD1|-
CATSRRGQGAIYEQYF
TGTGCCACCAGCAGAAGGGGACAGGGGGCTATCTACGAGCAGTACTTC
>TRBJ2-7|TRBV7-8|-|few
CASSPPGDLPYEQYF
TGTGCCAGCAGCCCTCCGGGAGATCTTCCCTACGAGCAGTACTTC
>TRBJ2-1|TRBV5-1|-|once
CASSPLRGPNEQFF
TGCGCCAGCAGCCCGCTAAGAGGGCCTAATGAGCAGTTCTTC
>TRBJ1-5|TRBV6-5|TRBD1|-
CASSPQGAYQPQHF
TGTGCCAGCAGTCCACAGGGGGCGTATCAGCCCCAGCATTTT
>TRBJ2-1|TRBV9|-|-
CASQGQNSYNEQFF
TGTGCCAGTCAGGGCCAGAACTCCTACAATGAGCAGTTCTTC
>TRBJ1-1|TRBV3-1/TRBV3-2|-|once
CASSQVAGTEAFF
TGTGCCAGCAGCCAAGTTGCAGGCACTGAAGCTTTCTTT
>TRBJ2-7|TRBV6-5|TRBD1|once
CASSYPTGSSYEQYF
TGTGCCAGCAGTTATCCGACAGGGAGCTCCTACGAGCAGTACTTC
>TRBJ1-2|TRBV24-1|-|once
CATSGRGDNYGYTF
TGTGCCACCAGTGGCCGGGGGGATAACTATGGCTACACCTTC
>TRBJ1-1|TRBV5-6|-|-
CASSLVGILVDTEAFF
TGTGCCAGCAGCTTGGTCGGGATTTTGGTCGACACTGAAGCTTTCTTT
>TRBJ2-1|TRBV5-4|TRBD2|-
CASRAGVSSSYNEQFF
TGTGCCAGCAGGGCGGGAGTCTCAAGCTCCTACAATGAGCAGTTCTTC
>TRBJ1-1|TRBV2|-|-
CASNQNTEAFF
TGTGCCAGCAATCAGAACACTGAAGCTTTCTTT
>TRBJ2-2|TRBV14|-|-
CASSQQGPGELFF
TGTGCCAGCAGCCAACAGGGCCCCGGGGAGCTGTTTTTT
>TRBJ1-6|TRBV21-1|-|once
CASSRDGGCNSPLHF
TGTGCCAGCAGCCGTGATGGGGGCTGTAATTCACCCCTCCACTTT
>TRBJ1-4|TRBV5-6|TRBD1|-
CASSLGQGFSDSEKLFF
TGTGCCAGCAGCTTGGGACAGGGATTTTCAGATAGCGAAAAACTGTTTTTT
>TRBJ1-2|TRBV5-6|-|-
CASSLVIPGAAYGYTF
TGTGCCAGCAGCTTGGTGATTCCAGGGGCCGCCTATGGCTACACCTTC
>TRBJ2-3|TRBV24-1|TRBD1|-
CATSDLGTVTDTQYF
TGTGCCACCAGTGATTTAGGGACAGTCACAGATACGCAGTATTTT
>TRBJ2-1|TRBV13|TRBD2|-
CASSSLAGVYGEQFF
TGTGCCAGCAGCTCACTAGCGGGAGTATATGGTGAGCAGTTCTTC
>TRBJ2-1|TRBV4-2|TRBD2|-
CASSQAGTSVYNEQFF
TGTGCCAGCAGCCAAGCCGGGACTAGCGTCTACAATGAGCAGTTCTTC
>TRBJ2-1|TRBV27|TRBD2|few
CASSSAGTRVNNEQFF
TGTGCCAGCAGCTCAGCCGGGACTAGGGTTAACAATGAGCAGTTCTTC
>TRBJ2-5|TRBV3-1/TRBV3-2|-|once
CASRLKETQYF
TGTGCCAGCAGACTTAAAGAGACCCAGTACTTC
>TRBJ2-2|TRBV5-1|-|-
CASSLVEGWTGELFF
TGCGCCAGCAGCTTGGTGGAGGGCTGGACCGGGGAGCTGTTTTTT
>TRBJ2-3|TRBV7-6|-|-
CASSPQPTVTDTQYF
TGTGCCAGCAGCCCACAGCCCACGGTCACAGATACGCAGTATTTT
>TRBJ2-7|TRBV10-3|TRBD2|-
CAISDGGRAAEQYF
TGTGCCATCAGTGACGGTGGGAGGGCCGCCGAGCAGTACTTC
>TRBJ1-2|TRBV30|TRBD1|few
CAWSVVRTGGNYGYTF
TGTGCCTGGAGTGTAGTCAGGACAGGGGGAAACTATGGCTACACCTTC
>TRBJ2-1|TRBV5-4|-|-
CASSEDGTEQFF
TGTGCCAGCAGCGAGGACGGGACAGAGCAGTTCTTC